Sequencing of this TCR beta chain was carried out in a study of blood T cell repertoires in COVID-19. Overall study: The study drew acute and convalescent COVID-19 samples from the United States, Italy and Spain.

The CDR3 is 15 amino acids. CDR1 is MNHEY and CDR2 is SMNVEV in the germline V gene (reference sequence). V lost 4 bases, J lost 2 bases, and 12 bases lay in between. The protocol was immunoSEQ multiplex PCR, while the TCRdb copy is restricted to in-frame clones and leaves out a portion. In the table there are 250,000 or so clones, about four fifths of which are singletons. Cohort placement rested on clinical history that participants reported themselves. Exposed enrollees encountered a COVID-19 case at some point within 2 weeks before study entry. Sequenced input: PBMCs or T cells enriched from blood (not recorded which). The V call is TRBV27, the J call TRBJ1-3; D is possibly TRBD1 (6 bases). The origin of this receptor is a woman in her thirties or forties who had been exposed to COVID-19. The CDR3 sequence is CASSSEGGPGNTIYF. CDR3 in DNA: TGTGCCAGCAGTTCCGAAGGGGGTCCTGGAAACACCATATATTTT.